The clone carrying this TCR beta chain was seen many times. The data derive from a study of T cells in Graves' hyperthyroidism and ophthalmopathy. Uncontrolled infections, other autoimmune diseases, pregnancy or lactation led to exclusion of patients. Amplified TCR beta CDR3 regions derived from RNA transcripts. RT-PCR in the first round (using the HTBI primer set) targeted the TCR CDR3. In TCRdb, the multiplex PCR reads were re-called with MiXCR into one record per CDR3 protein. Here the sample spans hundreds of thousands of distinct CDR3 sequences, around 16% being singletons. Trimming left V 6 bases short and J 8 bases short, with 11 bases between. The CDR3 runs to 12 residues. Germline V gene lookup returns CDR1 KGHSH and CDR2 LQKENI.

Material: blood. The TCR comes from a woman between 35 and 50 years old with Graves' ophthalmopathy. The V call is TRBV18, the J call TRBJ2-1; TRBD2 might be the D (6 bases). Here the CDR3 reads CASSERRDEQFF. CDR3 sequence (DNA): TGTGCCAGCTCTGAGCGGAGGGATGAGCAGTTCTTC. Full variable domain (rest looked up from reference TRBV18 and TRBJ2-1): NAGVMQNPRHLVRRRGQEARLRCSPMKGHSHVYWYRQLPEEGLKFMVYLQKENIIDESGMPKERFSAEFPKEGPSILRIQQVVRGDSAAYFCASSERRDEQFFGPGTRLTVL.